These 29 T cell receptor beta chains came from one sample sequenced in a study of CD8 T cells in Susac syndrome (dated by TCRdb to between 2018 and 2021). The library was generated by the immunoSEQ multiplex PCR assay. RNA was extracted using the RNeasy kit, and roughly 0.5 to 1 microgram was reverse transcribed with random hexamers. The public sequencing data were trimmed at Q25 with fastp and processed into clonotypes with MiXCR by TCRdb, which kept only in-frame beta chains. Each CDR3 protein gets just one entry, which takes the most common genes and DNA from the rows behind it. The sample records approximately 160,000 distinct CDR3 sequences, under 95% of which are singletons. Around 0.08% of the sample lies in the top ten. Sequencing input: CD4+ T cells from PBMCs. The receptors stem from a human donor in good health.

A few counts support this clonotype. Because the CDR3's place on the DNA is in doubt, the DNA is left out and the CDR3 is given as listed by TCRdb. This chain connects TRBV12-3 or TRBV12-4 to TRBJ1-3; TRBD1 was called by the table and not checked on the DNA. The CDR3 extends over 13 residues, inclusive of both ends. This CDR3 reads CASSSGQGNTIYF.

The V gene is TRBV24-1, the J gene TRBJ2-1, with D tentatively TRBD2 (6 bases). CDR1 and CDR2 from the germline V gene are KGHDR and SFDVKD. The CDR3 totals 14 residues. Trimming pared 5 bases from V and 3 bases from J, leaving 10 bases between. Here the CDR3 reads CATSAGAGYNEQFF. The CDR3 region has the DNA TGTGCCACCAGTGCCGGAGCGGGCTACAATGAGCAGTTCTTC.

The chain has TRBV27 and TRBJ1-4; 7 bases map to TRBD1. Germline values: CDR1 MNHEY, CDR2 SMNVEV (reference sequence). The trim removed 8 bases at V and 1 base at J, leaving 7 bases unmatched. CDR3 length: 15 amino acids. In DNA form, the CDR3 reads TGTGCCAGCCGCCGAAACAGGGGAACTAATGAAAAACTGTTTTTT. It specifies CASRRNRGTNEKLFF.

This clonotype has a single count. J is TRBJ2-4 and V is TRBV12-3 or TRBV12-4; the D is unclear. CDR3 length: 16 amino acids. Trimming pared 3 bases from V and 0 bases from J, leaving 12 bases between. CDR3 in DNA: TGTGCCAGCAGTTTCGCAGGAGAACTAGCCAAAAACATTCAGTACTTC. This gives the protein CASSFAGELAKNIQYF.

V is TRBV18 and J is TRBJ2-7; D not resolved. Germline loops: CDR1 KGHSH, CDR2 LQKENI. The CDR3 length is 13 residues. V dropped 5 bases and J dropped 2 bases, with 10 bases sitting between them. The CDR3 DNA reads as TGTGCCAGCTCATCTGGCCTAACCTACGAGCAGTACTTC. Encoded protein: CASSSGLTYEQYF.

The V and J genes are TRBV7-2 and TRBJ1-4, with TRBD1 as a possible D gene (5 bases). This CDR3 comprises 17 residues. Germline V gene sequence: CDR1 SGHTA, CDR2 FQGNSA. The ends were cut back, 5 bases at V and 2 bases at J, with 18 bases in the middle. This chain's CDR3 is CASSRQDGGRTNEKLFF. CDR3 nucleotides: TGTGCCAGCAGCCGCCAGGATGGGGGACGCACTAATGAAAAACTGTTTTTT.

The chain recombines TRBV7-3 with TRBJ2-2; D is perhaps TRBD2 (6 bases). The CDR3 spans 16 residues. With 2 bases removed from V and 3 bases from J, the gap between germline ends came to 13 bases. Germline V gene lookup returns CDR1 SGHTA and CDR2 FQGTGA. CDR3 bases: TGTGCCAGCAGCTTAGTCGGGAGTGCGGACACCGGGGAGCTGTTTTTT. Its translation is CASSLVGSADTGELFF. Full variable domain (outside the CDR3, taken from reference TRBV7-3 and TRBJ2-2): GAGVSQTPSNKVTEKGKYVELRCDPISGHTALYWYRQSLGQGPEFLIYFQGTGAADDSGLPNDRFFAVRPEGSVSTLKIQRTERGDSAVYLCASSLVGSADTGELFFGEGSRLTVL.

This sequence joins TRBV6-2 or TRBV6-3 and TRBJ1-1; TRBD1 matches 10 bases. From germline, CDR1 is MNHEY and CDR2 SVGEGT. CDR3 length: 17 residues. The trim removed 6 bases at V and 5 bases at J, leaving 15 bases unmatched. The CDR3 sequence is CASRVQPGQGQETEAFF. DNA for the CDR3: TGTGCCAGCAGGGTCCAACCGGGACAGGGGCAGGAAACTGAAGCTTTCTTT.

This chain connects TRBV6-2 or TRBV6-3 to TRBJ1-5, with D uncertain. This CDR3 has 12 amino acids. The germline V gene has CDR1 MNHEY and CDR2 SVGEGT. Trimming stripped 8 bases from V and 9 bases from J, with 14 bases between. Here the CDR3 DNA reads TGTGCCAGCGGCCGACGGCGCGCGCCCCAGCATTTT. As protein: CASGRRRAPQHF.

The CDR3 region is CSAFDRGSDEKLFF. The CDR3 DNA sequence: TGCAGTGCTTTCGACAGGGGAAGCGATGAAAAACTGTTTTTT. V is TRBV20-1 and J is TRBJ1-4, with TRBD1 matching over 8 bases. CDR1 is DFQATT and CDR2 is SNEGSKA in the germline V gene (reference sequence). This CDR3 has 14 residues. Trimming removed 5 bases from V and 6 bases from J; junction bases left unmatched: 8.

DNA of the CDR3: TGCAGTGCTAGTGTGGGTCAGGGGAGTGAAAAACTGTTTTTT. This codes for CSASVGQGSEKLFF. This chain joins TRBV20-1 and TRBJ1-4, with a weak D call TRBD1 (6 bases). There are 14 residues in the CDR3. CDR1 DFQATT and CDR2 SNEGSKA come from the germline V gene (reference sequence). V was trimmed by 3 bases and J by 7 bases, leaving 15 bases between them.

The V gene is TRBV10-3, the J gene TRBJ1-2; 11 bases fit TRBD1. The CDR3 is 14 amino acids. The germline gives CDR1 ENHRY, CDR2 SYGVKD. V dropped 7 bases and J dropped 4; count of bases not matched to a gene: 5. DNA of the CDR3: TGTGCCATCAAGAAAGGGACAGGGGGCTATGGCTACACCTTC. Protein sequence: CAIKKGTGGYGYTF.

This chain links TRBV7-2 with TRBJ2-1; 9 bases are a match to TRBD2. Germline values: CDR1 SGHTA, CDR2 FQGNSA. Trimming took 2 bases from V and 8 from J; bases not matched to a gene: 7. This CDR3 contains 15 residues. This CDR3 is CASSLQAGGPDEQFF. The CDR3 DNA reads TGTGCCAGCAGCTTACAAGCGGGGGGTCCTGATGAGCAGTTCTTC.

J is TRBJ1-2 and V is TRBV20-1; 8 bases fit TRBD1. CDR3 size: 15 residues. V gave up 6 bases and J gave up 8 bases; unmatched junction bases: 17. Germline CDR1 and CDR2: DFQATT and SNEGSKA (reference sequence). The CDR3 here is CSAHSTLTDREGYTF. The CDR3 nucleotides are TGCAGTGCCCACTCCACCTTAACGGACAGGGAAGGCTACACCTTC.

The rearrangement links TRBV3-1 to TRBJ2-7; no clear D gene. The CDR3 sequence is 13 residues long. The germline V and J ends were trimmed by 0 bases and 7 bases, with 10 bases remaining between them. Germline V gives CDR1 LGHDT, CDR2 YNNKEL (reference sequence). The CDR3: CASSQDPLREQYF. The CDR3 DNA is TGTGCCAGCAGCCAAGACCCCTTAAGGGAGCAGTACTTC.

This sequence joins TRBV7-7 and TRBJ2-5, with 11 bases aligning to TRBD1. Germline CDR1 is SSHAT and CDR2 is FNYEAQ (reference sequence). J gave up 5 bases and V 5 bases, and 4 bases lay outside the gene matches. The CDR3 is 14 residues long. DNA of the CDR3: TGTGCCAGCAGCCGGACAGGGGGCCATGAGACCCAGTACTTC. This encodes CASSRTGGHETQYF.

This clonotype was seen a single time. The CDR3 region is CASSWAGATYEQYF. The CDR3, as DNA: TGTGCCAGCAGCTGGGCCGGGGCGACCTACGAGCAGTACTTC. The chain joins TRBV7-9 to TRBJ2-7; D is possibly TRBD1 or TRBD2 (5 bases each). There are 14 residues in the CDR3. The germline V gene encodes CDR1 SEHNR and CDR2 FQNEAQ (reference sequence). The ends were cut back, 4 bases at V and 2 bases at J, with 12 bases in the middle.

There are a few counts of this clonotype. The gene calls are TRBV18 and TRBJ1-5; possibly TRBD1 for D (5 bases). The V and J ends lost 4 bases and 2 bases respectively, with 6 bases between them. The CDR3 is made up of 13 amino acids. Germline V gene lookup returns CDR1 KGHSH and CDR2 LQKENI. The CDR3 loop is CASSLGRNQPQHF. CDR3 DNA: TGTGCCAGCTCACTGGGACGCAATCAGCCCCAGCATTTT. Filled out from reference TRBV18 and TRBJ1-5, the complete variable domain reads NAGVMQNPRHLVRRRGQEARLRCSPMKGHSHVYWYRQLPEEGLKFMVYLQKENIIDESGMPKERFSAEFPKEGPSILRIQQVVRGDSAAYFCASSLGRNQPQHFGDGTRLSIL.

The chain joins TRBV20-1 to TRBJ2-7, with a tentative D call TRBD1 (6 bases). Trimming left V 6 bases short and J 2 bases short, with 17 bases between. Germline V gives CDR1 DFQATT, CDR2 SNEGSKA (reference sequence). This CDR3 is 14 amino acids long. CDR3 DNA: TGCAGTGCACGAACAGGGCGGGCGGCCTACGAGCAGTACTTC. Translation: CSARTGRAAYEQYF.

V is TRBV15 and J is TRBJ2-7; 13 bases are a match to TRBD2. In germline, CDR1 is LNHNV, CDR2 YYDKDF (reference sequence). V was pared by 1 base and J by 0 bases, with 0 bases of the junction left unmatched. The CDR3 totals 16 residues. This chain's CDR3 is CATSRGLAGGSYEQYF. The DNA of the CDR3 is TGTGCCACCAGCAGAGGACTAGCGGGGGGCTCCTACGAGCAGTACTTC.

The chain is built from TRBV10-1 and TRBJ2-2, with D unresolved. The CDR3 length is 12 residues. Germline CDR1 is WNHNN and CDR2 is SYGVQD (reference sequence). V lost 8 bases to trimming and J lost 5 bases, with 9 bases between them. CDR3 residues: CASGSETGELFF. DNA of the CDR3: TGCGCCAGCGGTTCGGAGACCGGGGAGCTGTTTTTT.

The chain joins TRBV27 to TRBJ2-1; 7 nucleotides align to TRBD2. The V segment lost 8 bases and the J segment 4 bases; nucleotides outside the gene matches: 11. This CDR3 contains 15 residues. From germline, CDR1 is MNHEY and CDR2 SMNVEV (reference sequence). This CDR3 is CASQLTAGAYNEQFF. CDR3 coding DNA: TGTGCCAGCCAACTCACGGCGGGAGCATACAATGAGCAGTTCTTC.

This rearrangement joins TRBV20-1 to TRBJ2-7, with D maybe TRBD2 (6 bases). V was clipped by 3 bases and J by 2 bases, with 14 bases between them. The CDR3 contains 14 residues. The V gene's germline CDR1 is DFQATT and CDR2 SNEGSKA (reference sequence). The CDR3 DNA reads as TGCAGTGCTAGGAGGGCGGGACTCACCTACGAGCAGTACTTC. Its translation is CSARRAGLTYEQYF.

The V call is TRBV6-6, the J call TRBJ1-5; tentatively, D is TRBD1 (6 bases). The germline V and J ends were trimmed by 10 bases and 4 bases, with 14 bases remaining between them. The CDR3 loop spans 13 amino acids. Looked up from germline, CDR1 is MNHNY and CDR2 is SVGAGI (reference sequence). CDR3 coding DNA: TGTGCCACCACCAGGGGTTTAAATCAGCCCCAGCATTTT. This sequence encodes CATTRGLNQPQHF.

This chain links TRBV28 with TRBJ2-3, with D tentatively TRBD1 (6 bases). The CDR3 is 11 amino acids. Trimming removed 6 bases from V and 6 bases from J, with 7 bases in between. Germline-derived CDR1 and CDR2 are MDHEN and SYDVKM. Written as DNA, the CDR3 is TGTGCCAGCAGAGACAGGGATACGCAGTATTTT. Amino acid sequence: CASRDRDTQYF. Full variable domain (remainder filled in from reference TRBV28 and TRBJ2-3): DVKVTQSSRYLVKRTGEKVFLECVQDMDHENMFWYRQDPGLGLRLIYFSYDVKMKEKGDIPEGYSVSREKKERFSLILESASTNQTSMYLCASRDRDTQYFGPGTRLTVL.

The chain uses TRBV5-1 and TRBJ2-3; no definite D call. The CDR3 is 14 amino acids. The V gene lost 4 bases and the J gene lost 4 bases, with 13 bases spanning the gap. Germline loops: CDR1 SGHRS, CDR2 YFSETQ. The CDR3 nucleotides are TGCGCCAGCAGCCCCCTCGGCGCGGCAGATACGCAGTATTTT. It encodes CASSPLGAADTQYF. Variable domain in full (rest from reference TRBV5-1 and TRBJ2-3): KAGVTQTPRYLIKTRGQQVTLSCSPISGHRSVSWYQQTPGQGLQFLFEYFSETQRNKGNFPGRFSGRQFSNSRSEMNVSTLELGDSALYLCASSPLGAADTQYFGPGTRLTVL.

The genes are TRBV5-1 and TRBJ1-2; D might be TRBD1 (6 bases). This CDR3 comprises 14 residues. Germline V gene sequence: CDR1 SGHRS, CDR2 YFSETQ. The ends were cut back, 6 bases at V and 8 bases at J, with 20 bases in the middle. The CDR3 loop reads CASTWGTQKEGYTF. CDR3 nucleotide sequence: TGCGCCAGCACCTGGGGGACACAAAAGGAGGGCTACACCTTC.

This chain uses TRBV15 with TRBJ2-2, with D unclear. Germline assignment: CDR1 LNHNV and CDR2 YYDKDF (reference sequence). V gave up 9 bases and J gave up 6 bases, with 20 bases separating them. This CDR3 contains 15 residues. CDR3 nucleotide sequence: TGTGCCACGTCCCTCGACCTAATACGGGCCGGGGAGCTGTTTTTT. Encoded protein: CATSLDLIRAGELFF.

The chain uses TRBV5-1 and TRBJ2-6; TRBD1 matches 8 bases. J was trimmed by 0 bases and V by 0 bases; bases with no gene match: 8. CDR3 length: 19 amino acids. Looked up from germline, CDR1 is SGHRS and CDR2 is YFSETQ. CDR3 loop: CASSLAATGDPSGANVLTF. The CDR3 DNA sequence: TGCGCCAGCAGCTTGGCCGCGACAGGGGATCCCTCTGGGGCCAACGTCCTGACTTTC.